A selection of T cell receptor beta chains follows, all from one sample in a study of blood T cell repertoires in COVID-19. The protocol was immunoSEQ multiplex PCR, while the TCRdb copy is restricted to in-frame clones and leaves out a portion. Seen here are about 73,000 clones, around four fifths observed once, and the top ten hold roughly 5%. The sample was peripheral blood. The receptors stem from a man aged 45-65 years with active COVID-19. CDR3s include the opening cysteine and the closing phenylalanine or tryptophan. Each record gives: CDR3 DNA, CDR3 protein, D gene, clone size, CDR3 length, J gene, V gene. The D gene is left open where the match is weak. Clone size is given for some rows only: seen once, a few or many times, or a class if the clone is expanded.

cdr3_nt: TGTGCCAGCAGCTTGCTGGGACAGGGGGCATTAAAAAACATTCAGTACTTC; cdr3_aa: CASSLLGQGALKNIQYF; d_call: TRBD1; clone_size: .; cdr3_length: 17; j_call: TRBJ2-4; v_call: TRBV5-4
cdr3_nt: TGTGCCAGCAGCGACCCATGGACAGGGGATAGGTTTAACTATGGCTACACCTTC; cdr3_aa: CASSDPWTGDRFNYGYTF; d_call: TRBD1; clone_size: .; cdr3_length: 18; j_call: TRBJ1-2; v_call: TRBV7-9
cdr3_nt: TGTGCCAGCAGCCAAGATCTTTTGGGCGGGGTTGCCCCCAATGAGCAGTTCTTC; cdr3_aa: CASSQDLLGGVAPNEQFF; d_call: .; clone_size: .; cdr3_length: 18; j_call: TRBJ2-1; v_call: TRBV3-1/TRBV3-2
cdr3_nt: TGTGCCAGCAGCTTACGGACTAGCGGGAGGAGGGAGACCCAGTACTTC; cdr3_aa: CASSLRTSGRRETQYF; d_call: TRBD2; clone_size: .; cdr3_length: 16; j_call: TRBJ2-5; v_call: TRBV7-6
cdr3_nt: TGTGCCAGCAGCCCCTCCCTGAGCACAGATACGCAGTATTTT; cdr3_aa: CASSPSLSTDTQYF; d_call: .; clone_size: .; cdr3_length: 14; j_call: TRBJ2-3; v_call: TRBV3-1/TRBV3-2
cdr3_nt: TGTGCCAGCAGCTTGACTAGCGGGAAGGGTTCCTACAATGAGCAGTTCTTC; cdr3_aa: CASSLTSGKGSYNEQFF; d_call: TRBD2; clone_size: .; cdr3_length: 17; j_call: TRBJ2-1; v_call: TRBV7-8
cdr3_nt: TGCGCCAGCAGCCAAGATGAACAGTCTACCTCCTACGAGCAGTACTTC; cdr3_aa: CASSQDEQSTSYEQYF; d_call: .; clone_size: many; cdr3_length: 16; j_call: TRBJ2-7; v_call: TRBV4-1
cdr3_nt: TGTGCCAGCAGCCAGGAGGGGGCCTGGCAGCCCCAGCATTTT; cdr3_aa: CASSQEGAWQPQHF; d_call: TRBD1; clone_size: .; cdr3_length: 14; j_call: TRBJ1-5; v_call: TRBV4-2
cdr3_nt: TGTGCCAGCAGGAGGGGGACAGACTCTGTCTTT; cdr3_aa: CASRRGTDSVF; d_call: TRBD1; clone_size: few; cdr3_length: 11; j_call: TRBJ1-6; v_call: TRBV12-3/TRBV12-4
cdr3_nt: TGTGCCAGCACTAAACAGGGGGCTAATAATTCACCCCTCCACTTT; cdr3_aa: CASTKQGANNSPLHF; d_call: TRBD1; clone_size: .; cdr3_length: 15; j_call: TRBJ1-6; v_call: TRBV6-5
cdr3_nt: TGCAGCGTTGAGTCCCAGGGGACCGGGGAGCTGTTTTTT; cdr3_aa: CSVESQGTGELFF; d_call: .; clone_size: once; cdr3_length: 13; j_call: TRBJ2-2; v_call: TRBV29-1
cdr3_nt: TGCGCCAGCAGCTTGGTGCGGGGTTCCTACGAGCAGTACTTC; cdr3_aa: CASSLVRGSYEQYF; d_call: .; clone_size: .; cdr3_length: 14; j_call: TRBJ2-7; v_call: TRBV5-1
cdr3_nt: TGTGCCAGCAGCAGCGCGCAGGGCGACCACAATGAGCAGTTCTTC; cdr3_aa: CASSSAQGDHNEQFF; d_call: .; clone_size: .; cdr3_length: 15; j_call: TRBJ2-1; v_call: TRBV6-2/TRBV6-3
cdr3_nt: TGTGCCAGCAGCTTAACCCTAGCGGGAGCAGATACGCAGTATTTT; cdr3_aa: CASSLTLAGADTQYF; d_call: TRBD2; clone_size: .; cdr3_length: 15; j_call: TRBJ2-3; v_call: TRBV7-9
cdr3_nt: TGTGCCAGCAGTGGGCAGGGACTAGACCTCAAAAACATTCAGTACTTC; cdr3_aa: CASSGQGLDLKNIQYF; d_call: TRBD2; clone_size: .; cdr3_length: 16; j_call: TRBJ2-4; v_call: TRBV6-1
cdr3_nt: TGCGCCAGCAGTAAGGGAGCGACTGAAGCTTTCTTT; cdr3_aa: CASSKGATEAFF; d_call: .; clone_size: .; cdr3_length: 12; j_call: TRBJ1-1; v_call: TRBV10-2
cdr3_nt: TGTGCCAGCAGCAAATTAAAGTTTTCGGACAGGGGGACCTACGAGCAGTACTTC; cdr3_aa: CASSKLKFSDRGTYEQYF; d_call: .; clone_size: .; cdr3_length: 18; j_call: TRBJ2-7; v_call: TRBV21-1
cdr3_nt: TGTGCCAGCAGCCCGGCAAGGAGCTACGAGCAGTACTTC; cdr3_aa: CASSPARSYEQYF; d_call: .; clone_size: .; cdr3_length: 13; j_call: TRBJ2-7; v_call: TRBV7-9
cdr3_nt: TGTGCCAGCAGCCAAGATCTTGCAGGGCTGCAGTTCTTC; cdr3_aa: CASSQDLAGLQFF; d_call: .; clone_size: once; cdr3_length: 13; j_call: TRBJ2-1; v_call: TRBV14
cdr3_nt: TGTGCCAGCTCACCAAGTGCTACAGGGCAAGGGCAGTACTTC; cdr3_aa: CASSPSATGQGQYF; d_call: .; clone_size: .; cdr3_length: 14; j_call: TRBJ2-7; v_call: TRBV18
cdr3_nt: TGTGCCAGCAGTGAGACGGACAGGGGGTACGGCTACACCTTC; cdr3_aa: CASSETDRGYGYTF; d_call: TRBD1; clone_size: .; cdr3_length: 14; j_call: TRBJ1-2; v_call: TRBV2
cdr3_nt: TGTGCCAGCAGCGCCGACAGGGACCTCACAGATACGCAGTATTTT; cdr3_aa: CASSADRDLTDTQYF; d_call: TRBD1; clone_size: once; cdr3_length: 15; j_call: TRBJ2-3; v_call: TRBV7-2
cdr3_nt: TGTGCCAGCAGTCGCCTATACAGGGGAAGGGGCTACGAGCAGTACTTC; cdr3_aa: CASSRLYRGRGYEQYF; d_call: TRBD1; clone_size: .; cdr3_length: 16; j_call: TRBJ2-7; v_call: TRBV27
cdr3_nt: TGTGCCAGCAGCCCCAGTCGGCAGGGGTACAATGAGCAGTTCTTC; cdr3_aa: CASSPSRQGYNEQFF; d_call: .; clone_size: .; cdr3_length: 15; j_call: TRBJ2-1; v_call: TRBV7-2
cdr3_nt: TGTGCCAGCAGTTTAATCGATGAGCAGTTCTTC; cdr3_aa: CASSLIDEQFF; d_call: .; clone_size: .; cdr3_length: 11; j_call: TRBJ2-1; v_call: TRBV28
cdr3_nt: TGTGCCAGTAGTGCCTACAGGGCCCAAGAGACCCAGTACTTC; cdr3_aa: CASSAYRAQETQYF; d_call: .; clone_size: .; cdr3_length: 14; j_call: TRBJ2-5; v_call: TRBV19
cdr3_nt: TGTGCCAGCAGCCAAGTACAGGCGCTTCCTAACTATGGCTACACCTTC; cdr3_aa: CASSQVQALPNYGYTF; d_call: .; clone_size: once; cdr3_length: 16; j_call: TRBJ1-2; v_call: TRBV3-1/TRBV3-2
cdr3_nt: TGTGCCAGCAGCTTGGGGGGACAGGGGTTAGGCTCCTCTTTCGATGAGCAGTTCTTC; cdr3_aa: CASSLGGQGLGSSFDEQFF; d_call: TRBD1; clone_size: .; cdr3_length: 19; j_call: TRBJ2-1; v_call: TRBV5-8
cdr3_nt: TGCGCCAGCAGTTCTAGTCGGACTTCCTCCTACGAGCAGTACTTC; cdr3_aa: CASSSSRTSSYEQYF; d_call: .; clone_size: .; cdr3_length: 15; j_call: TRBJ2-7; v_call: TRBV5-1
cdr3_nt: TGTGCCAGCCTAAACCGGTGGGGCGCCAACTATGGCTACACCTTC; cdr3_aa: CASLNRWGANYGYTF; d_call: .; clone_size: once; cdr3_length: 15; j_call: TRBJ1-2; v_call: TRBV19
cdr3_nt: TGTGCTAGTGGTTTGGTACTTGCGGGAGGGCCGTACAATGAGCAGTTCTTC; cdr3_aa: CASGLVLAGGPYNEQFF; d_call: TRBD2; clone_size: .; cdr3_length: 17; j_call: TRBJ2-1; v_call: TRBV12-5
cdr3_nt: TGTGCCAGCAGCCAAGATATAGACAGGGCGGAAACTGAAGCTTTCTTT; cdr3_aa: CASSQDIDRAETEAFF; d_call: TRBD1; clone_size: once; cdr3_length: 16; j_call: TRBJ1-1; v_call: TRBV4-2
cdr3_nt: TGTGCCACCAGCAGGATCGCGGGTACCTATAGCACAGATACGCAGTATTTT; cdr3_aa: CATSRIAGTYSTDTQYF; d_call: .; clone_size: .; cdr3_length: 17; j_call: TRBJ2-3; v_call: TRBV15
cdr3_nt: TGTGCCAGCCCGAGTAGCGAGGGGACCCAGTACTTC; cdr3_aa: CASPSSEGTQYF; d_call: .; clone_size: .; cdr3_length: 12; j_call: TRBJ2-5; v_call: TRBV6-5
cdr3_nt: TGTGCCAGCAGCTTCTGGCGGGAAGACTCCTACGAGCAGTACTTC; cdr3_aa: CASSFWREDSYEQYF; d_call: .; clone_size: .; cdr3_length: 15; j_call: TRBJ2-7; v_call: TRBV11-3
cdr3_nt: TGTGCCAGCAGTTACTTTTCCTTTCCGGGACTAGCGGGAGGGGACACAGATACGCAGTATTTT; cdr3_aa: CASSYFSFPGLAGGDTDTQYF; d_call: TRBD2; clone_size: .; cdr3_length: 21; j_call: TRBJ2-3; v_call: TRBV6-2/TRBV6-3
cdr3_nt: TGTGCCAGCACCAACTCCAGGGACTCGGGTTTGATTGAAGCTTTCTTT; cdr3_aa: CASTNSRDSGLIEAFF; d_call: .; clone_size: .; cdr3_length: 16; j_call: TRBJ1-1; v_call: TRBV5-4
cdr3_nt: TGTGCCAGCAGTGATGGGGACAGCCTCTATGGCTACACCTTC; cdr3_aa: CASSDGDSLYGYTF; d_call: TRBD1; clone_size: .; cdr3_length: 14; j_call: TRBJ1-2; v_call: TRBV2
cdr3_nt: TGTGCCAGCAGCCCAAAGGGGCCGGCCTACGAGCAGTACTTC; cdr3_aa: CASSPKGPAYEQYF; d_call: .; clone_size: once; cdr3_length: 14; j_call: TRBJ2-7; v_call: TRBV11-2
cdr3_nt: TGTGCCATCACCCGACTAGCGGACAGCGAGCAGTACTTC; cdr3_aa: CAITRLADSEQYF; d_call: TRBD2; clone_size: .; cdr3_length: 13; j_call: TRBJ2-7; v_call: TRBV10-3
cdr3_nt: TGTGCCAGCAGCGGACTAGCGGGAGGGTCGAACTGGGGGAGAAATGAGCAGTTCTTC; cdr3_aa: CASSGLAGGSNWGRNEQFF; d_call: TRBD2; clone_size: .; cdr3_length: 19; j_call: TRBJ2-1; v_call: TRBV7-6
cdr3_nt: TGTGCCAGCAGCTTAAGTGGGGAGTACGAGCAGTACTTC; cdr3_aa: CASSLSGEYEQYF; d_call: .; clone_size: once; cdr3_length: 13; j_call: TRBJ2-7; v_call: TRBV7-7
cdr3_nt: TGCGCCAGCAGTCCCACTCTGGACAGGGCGAGGAAGACCCAGTACTTC; cdr3_aa: CASSPTLDRARKTQYF; d_call: TRBD1; clone_size: .; cdr3_length: 16; j_call: TRBJ2-5; v_call: TRBV4-3
cdr3_nt: TGCGCCAGCCGTCAAGAGGTAACAAGTCAGCCCCAGCATTTT; cdr3_aa: CASRQEVTSQPQHF; d_call: .; clone_size: .; cdr3_length: 14; j_call: TRBJ1-5; v_call: TRBV5-1
cdr3_nt: TGTGCCAGCAGACTACAGGGTACTGGAAACACCATATATTTT; cdr3_aa: CASRLQGTGNTIYF; d_call: .; clone_size: few; cdr3_length: 14; j_call: TRBJ1-3; v_call: TRBV27